The 19 T cell receptor beta chains listed next were all sequenced from one sample in a study of blood T cell repertoires in COVID-19. Some clones are missing from TCRdb's copy, which holds only in-frame ones; the method was immunoSEQ multiplex PCR. The repertoire holds more than 90,000 clones, with approximately 85% as singletons. The sample taken for sequencing was peripheral blood. These receptors came from a human donor in a cohort sampled during active COVID-19.

There are a few counts of this clone. The chain employs TRBV4-1 and TRBJ2-7; D gene uncertain. The CDR3 is 13 amino acids. The germline V and J ends were trimmed by 1 base and 1 base, with 5 bases remaining between them. Germline V lookup: CDR1 MGHRA, CDR2 YSYEKL. CDR3: CASSQAASYEQYF. In nucleotides, the CDR3 is TGCGCCAGCAGCCAAGCTGCGTCCTACGAGCAGTACTTC.

The chain combines TRBV5-4 with TRBJ1-4, with D perhaps TRBD1 (6 bases). Trimming pared 5 bases from V and 8 bases from J, leaving 16 bases between. Germline V gene sequence: CDR1 SGHNT, CDR2 YYREEE (reference sequence). The CDR3 has 14 residues. CDR3 sequence reads: CASRRQEAREKLFF. Written as DNA, the CDR3 is TGTGCCAGCAGGCGACAGGAAGCGCGGGAAAAACTGTTTTTT.

The V call is TRBV7-9, the J call TRBJ1-2, with D uncertain. This CDR3 comprises 16 residues. The germline V and J ends were trimmed by 5 bases and 4 bases, with 20 bases remaining between them. Germline values: CDR1 SEHNR, CDR2 FQNEAQ (reference sequence). The CDR3 nucleotides are TGTGCCAGCAGCCCTCCAGTATCGGGGTTGCTCTATGGCTACACCTTC. This codes for CASSPPVSGLLYGYTF.

V usage is TRBV6-5 and J usage is TRBJ2-5, with 9 bases lining up with TRBD2. CDR1 and CDR2 (germline): MNHEY, SVGAGI. This CDR3 is built from 15 residues. Germline trimming cut 8 bases from V and 7 bases from J; bases unmatched to any gene: 14. The CDR3 sequence: CASLRLAGSGGTQYF. CDR3 nucleotides: TGTGCCAGCTTAAGGCTAGCGGGGAGTGGGGGGACCCAGTACTTC.

This chain links TRBV10-3 with TRBJ2-3; possible D gene TRBD1, 5 bases. With 10 bases removed from V and 3 bases from J, the gap between germline ends came to 17 bases. This CDR3 is 14 amino acids long. Germline V CDR1 and CDR2: ENHRY, SYGVKD. CDR3 region: CATRQGRSTDTQYF. CDR3 coding DNA: TGTGCCACCCGTCAGGGTCGGAGTACAGATACGCAGTATTTT.

The chain combines TRBV20-1 with TRBJ1-2, with D possibly TRBD1 on 6 matching bases. The germline V gene has CDR1 DFQATT and CDR2 SNEGSKA (reference sequence). CDR3 size: 11 residues. The V end lost 6 bases, the J end lost 4 bases, and 9 bases lay between the germline ends. Here the CDR3 reads CSANRAYGYTF. In DNA form, the CDR3 reads TGCAGTGCAAACAGGGCCTATGGCTACACCTTC.

The chain has TRBV6-2 or TRBV6-3 and TRBJ1-2; D perhaps matches TRBD1 (6 bases). CDR1 MNHEY and CDR2 SVGEGT come from the germline V gene. The CDR3 spans 15 residues. Trimming left V 5 bases short and J 5 bases short, with 18 bases between. The CDR3 sequence is CASSPSPGALYGYTF. The CDR3 nucleotides are TGTGCCAGCAGTCCCAGCCCAGGGGCCCTTTATGGCTACACCTTC.

This clone showed up just once. In DNA form, the CDR3 reads TGTGCCAGCAGTCCTACCGCCAGACAGGGCTATAATTCACCCCTCCACTTT. Its translation is CASSPTARQGYNSPLHF. The V gene is TRBV27, the J gene TRBJ1-6, with TRBD1 matching 7 bases. Germline V gene lookup returns CDR1 MNHEY and CDR2 SMNVEV (reference sequence). The CDR3 extends over 17 amino acids. Trimming at V came to 5 bases and at J to 3 bases, leaving 10 bases not matched to a gene.

The chain employs TRBV6-2 or TRBV6-3 and TRBJ2-3; 7 positions agree with TRBD2. This CDR3 has 15 residues. Trimming removed 0 bases from V and 4 bases from J; junction bases left unmatched: 4. Germline V gene lookup returns CDR1 MNHEY and CDR2 SVGEGT. CDR3 nucleotides: TGTGCCAGCAGTTACTCCGGGACTACATCAGATACGCAGTATTTT. Its protein is CASSYSGTTSDTQYF.

The V gene is TRBV7-8, the J gene TRBJ1-1, with no clear D. The CDR3 totals 13 residues. Germline-derived CDR1 and CDR2 are SGHVS and FQNEAQ. Trimming shortened V by 5 bases and J by 1 base, and 8 bases separated the two germline ends. In DNA, the CDR3 is TGTGCCAGCAGCCTATTGAGGAACACTGAAGCTTTCTTT. Translated, it gives CASSLLRNTEAFF.

The rearrangement joins TRBV4-2 to TRBJ1-6; D remains unclear. CDR3 length equals 14 residues. Germline V gives CDR1 LGHNA, CDR2 YNFKEQ. With 1 base removed from V and 7 bases from J, the gap between germline ends came to 8 bases. The CDR3 sequence is CASSQGSANSPLHF. The CDR3 DNA sequence: TGTGCCAGCAGCCAAGGTAGCGCGAATTCACCCCTCCACTTT.

V and J are TRBV5-5 and TRBJ2-3, with D maybe TRBD2 (7 bases). CDR1 SGHKS and CDR2 YYEKEE come from the germline V gene (reference sequence). The CDR3 loop spans 14 amino acids. Trimming pared 6 bases from V and 5 bases from J, leaving 16 bases between. The CDR3 nucleotides are TGTGCCAGCACCTGGGCGGGGGCGGGAGATACGCAGTATTTT. This gives the protein CASTWAGAGDTQYF.

V usage is TRBV6-2 or TRBV6-3 and J usage is TRBJ2-7, with 8 nucleotides matching TRBD1. Looked up from germline, CDR1 is MNHEY and CDR2 is SVGEGT. This CDR3 contains 12 residues. Losses at the gene ends were 6 bases for V and 10 bases for J; bases not matched to a gene: 8. The CDR3 protein is CASSLGQVLQYF. CDR3 nucleotide sequence: TGTGCCAGCAGCCTGGGACAGGTCCTCCAGTACTTC.

The chain combines TRBV5-6 with TRBJ1-3; no definite D call. Germline CDR1 reads SGHDT; CDR2 reads YYEEEE. The CDR3 is 15 amino acids. The ends were cut back, 1 base at V and 0 bases at J, with 8 bases in the middle. Written as DNA, the CDR3 is TGTGCCAGCAGCTTGACCAGAAGCTCTGGAAACACCATATATTTT. It translates to CASSLTRSSGNTIYF.

J is TRBJ2-1 and V is TRBV4-2; tentative D call: TRBD2 (6 bases). Per the germline V gene, CDR1 is LGHNA and CDR2 is YNFKEQ. The germline V and J ends were trimmed by 1 base and 8 bases, with 18 bases remaining between them. The CDR3 spans 16 residues. CDR3 residues: CASSQGTGTSLHEQFF. DNA of the CDR3: TGTGCCAGCAGCCAAGGTACCGGGACTTCCCTTCATGAGCAGTTCTTC.

The rearrangement uses TRBV10-3 and TRBJ2-7; TRBD1 matches 12 bases. The CDR3 is 14 residues long. Germline V CDR1 and CDR2: ENHRY, SYGVKD. The trim removed 3 bases at V and 6 bases at J, leaving 3 bases unmatched. The CDR3 protein is CAISDGTGGLEQYF. The CDR3, as DNA: TGTGCCATCAGTGACGGGACAGGGGGCCTCGAGCAGTACTTC.

The chain has TRBV4-1 and TRBJ1-5; D is possibly TRBD1 (6 bases). Germline V lookup: CDR1 MGHRA, CDR2 YSYEKL. There are 16 residues in the CDR3. V was trimmed by 0 bases and J by 0 bases, leaving 9 bases between them. This CDR3 reads CASSQERGYSNQPQHF. The CDR3 nucleotides are TGCGCCAGCAGCCAAGAAAGGGGGTATAGCAATCAGCCCCAGCATTTT.

CDR3 coding DNA: TGCGCCAGCAGGGCCGCCGGACTCCTGCACCCCCTCCACTTT. It encodes CASRAAGLLHPLHF. The V and J genes are TRBV4-3 and TRBJ1-6; D is undetermined. V lost 6 bases to trimming and J lost 13 bases, with 19 bases between them. Germline CDR1 reads LGHNA; CDR2 reads YSLEER. There are 14 residues in the CDR3.

CDR3 bases: TGCGCCAGCAGGAGTGAGGACAGGGGGCCGTACGAGCAGTACTTC. It specifies CASRSEDRGPYEQYF. The chain employs TRBV5-1 and TRBJ2-7, with 11 bases aligning to TRBD1. The V gene's germline CDR1 is SGHRS and CDR2 YFSETQ. V shed 5 bases, J shed 4 bases, and the junction held 8 bases outside the gene matches. The CDR3 sequence is 15 residues long.